This T cell receptor (beta chain) was profiled in a study of cytomegalovirus exposure and HLA in healthy donors. The PCR was carried out with 60 Vbeta primers and 13 Jbeta primers. TCRdb's table, derived via immunoSEQ multiplex PCR, lists solely in-frame clones and lacks some. Of fewer than 70,000 clones listed, approximately 80% are singletons. The TCR comes from a middle-aged woman in good health and CMV-seronegative. The sample comprised PBMCs.

CDR3 residues: CAGGVAGLYNEQFF. DNA for the CDR3: TGTGCCGGCGGGGTAGCGGGATTATACAATGAGCAGTTCTTC. The chain links TRBV2 to TRBJ2-1, with 8 bases aligning to TRBD2. CDR1 is SNHLY, CDR2 FYNNEI, per germline. The V segment lost 11 bases and the J segment 4 bases; nucleotides outside the gene matches: 10. This CDR3 is built from 14 residues.